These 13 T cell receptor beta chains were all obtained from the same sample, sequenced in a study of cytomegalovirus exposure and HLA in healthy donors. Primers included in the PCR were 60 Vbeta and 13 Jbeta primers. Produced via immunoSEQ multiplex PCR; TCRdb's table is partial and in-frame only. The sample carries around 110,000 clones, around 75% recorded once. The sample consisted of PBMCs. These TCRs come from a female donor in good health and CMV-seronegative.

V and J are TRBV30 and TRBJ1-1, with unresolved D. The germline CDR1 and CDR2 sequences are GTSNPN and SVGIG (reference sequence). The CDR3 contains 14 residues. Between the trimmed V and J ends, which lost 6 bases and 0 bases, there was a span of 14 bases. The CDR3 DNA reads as TGTGCCTGTCGAGTGGGCCCCTTGAACACTGAAGCTTTCTTT. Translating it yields CACRVGPLNTEAFF.

In DNA form, the CDR3 reads TGTGCCAGCAGCCCAAATGGACTAGCGGGTCTCAGGAAGGATACGCAGTATTTT. Encoded protein: CASSPNGLAGLRKDTQYF. The chain employs TRBV11-2 and TRBJ2-3; 11 nucleotides line up with TRBD2. CDR1 is SGHAT, CDR2 FQNNGV, per germline. The CDR3 is 18 residues long. V dropped 5 bases and J dropped 6; count of bases not matched to a gene: 16.

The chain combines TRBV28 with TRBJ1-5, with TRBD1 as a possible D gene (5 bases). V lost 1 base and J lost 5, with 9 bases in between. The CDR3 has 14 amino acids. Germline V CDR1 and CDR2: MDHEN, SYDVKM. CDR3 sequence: CASSLSGTYQPQHF. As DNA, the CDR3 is TGTGCCAGCAGTTTATCCGGGACTTATCAGCCCCAGCATTTT.

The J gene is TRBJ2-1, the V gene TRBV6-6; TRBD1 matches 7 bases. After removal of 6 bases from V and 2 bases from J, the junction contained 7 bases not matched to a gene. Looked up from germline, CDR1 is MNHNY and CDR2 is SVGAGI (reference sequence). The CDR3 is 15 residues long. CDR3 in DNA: TGTGCCAGCAGCCTCACAGGGGACCCCTACAATGAGCAGTTCTTC. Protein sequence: CASSLTGDPYNEQFF.

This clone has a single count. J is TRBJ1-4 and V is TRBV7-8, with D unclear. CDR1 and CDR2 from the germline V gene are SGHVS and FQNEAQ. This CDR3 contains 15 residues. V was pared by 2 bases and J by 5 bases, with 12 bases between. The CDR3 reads CASSLRVGGNEKLFF. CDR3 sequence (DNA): TGTGCCAGCAGCTTAAGGGTAGGAGGGAATGAAAAACTGTTTTTT.

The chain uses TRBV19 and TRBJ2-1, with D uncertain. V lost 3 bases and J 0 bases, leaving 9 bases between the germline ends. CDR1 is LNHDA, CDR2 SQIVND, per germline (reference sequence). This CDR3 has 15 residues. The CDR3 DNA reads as TGTGCCAGTAGTATGAGACCGGGCTCCTACAATGAGCAGTTCTTC. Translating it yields CASSMRPGSYNEQFF.

The CDR3 region is CASTWGDLNTGELFF. CDR3 nucleotides: TGTGCCAGTACGTGGGGGGACTTAAACACCGGGGAGCTGTTTTTT. The chain has TRBV19 and TRBJ2-2, with D perhaps matching TRBD2 (6 bases). V lost 7 bases, J lost 2 bases, and 14 bases lay in between. This CDR3 region has 15 residues. CDR1 LNHDA and CDR2 SQIVND come from the germline V gene (reference sequence).

Written as DNA, the CDR3 is TGCGCCAGCAGGCAGGGGATATATGGGGCCAACGTCCTGACTTTC. It yields the protein CASRQGIYGANVLTF. The chain combines TRBV5-1 with TRBJ2-6; a possible D gene is TRBD1 (6 bases). Trimming shortened V by 5 bases and J by 3 bases, and 12 bases separated the two germline ends. This CDR3 is built from 15 residues. Germline CDR1 SGHRS, CDR2 YFSETQ.

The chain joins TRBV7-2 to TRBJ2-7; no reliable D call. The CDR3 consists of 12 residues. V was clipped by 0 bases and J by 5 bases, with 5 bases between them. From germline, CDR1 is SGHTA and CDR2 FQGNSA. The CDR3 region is CASSLASDEQYF. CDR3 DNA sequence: TGTGCCAGCAGCTTAGCGAGTGACGAGCAGTACTTC.

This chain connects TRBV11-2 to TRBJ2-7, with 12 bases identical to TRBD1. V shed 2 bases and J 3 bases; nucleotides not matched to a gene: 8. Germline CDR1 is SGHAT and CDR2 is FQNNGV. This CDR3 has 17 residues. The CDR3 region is CASSLRPGQGADYEQYF. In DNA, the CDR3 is TGTGCCAGCAGCTTACGCCCGGGACAGGGGGCCGACTACGAGCAGTACTTC.

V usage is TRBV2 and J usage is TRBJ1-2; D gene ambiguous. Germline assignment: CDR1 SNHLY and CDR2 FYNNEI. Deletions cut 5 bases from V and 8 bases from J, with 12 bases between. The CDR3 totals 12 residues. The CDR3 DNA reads TGTGCCAGCAGTTCCTCGGAGGGCGGCTACACCTTC. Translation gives CASSSSEGGYTF. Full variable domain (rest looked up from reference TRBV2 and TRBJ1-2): EPEVTQTPSHQVTQMGQEVILRCVPISNHLYFYWYRQILGQKVEFLVSFYNNEISEKSEIFDDQFSVERPDGSNFTLKIRSTKLEDSAMYFCASSSSEGGYTFGSGTRLTVV.

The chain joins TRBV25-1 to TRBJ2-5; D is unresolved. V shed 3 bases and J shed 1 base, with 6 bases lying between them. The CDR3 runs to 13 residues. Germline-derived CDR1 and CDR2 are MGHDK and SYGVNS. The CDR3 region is CASSDAIQETQYF. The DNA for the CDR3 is TGTGCCAGCAGTGATGCTATCCAAGAGACCCAGTACTTC.

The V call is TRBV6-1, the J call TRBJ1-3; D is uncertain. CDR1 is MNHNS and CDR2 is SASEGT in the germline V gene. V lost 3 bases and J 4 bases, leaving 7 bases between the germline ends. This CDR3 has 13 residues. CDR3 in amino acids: CASSESGGNTIYF. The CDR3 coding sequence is TGTGCCAGCAGTGAGTCGGGGGGAAACACCATATATTTT.